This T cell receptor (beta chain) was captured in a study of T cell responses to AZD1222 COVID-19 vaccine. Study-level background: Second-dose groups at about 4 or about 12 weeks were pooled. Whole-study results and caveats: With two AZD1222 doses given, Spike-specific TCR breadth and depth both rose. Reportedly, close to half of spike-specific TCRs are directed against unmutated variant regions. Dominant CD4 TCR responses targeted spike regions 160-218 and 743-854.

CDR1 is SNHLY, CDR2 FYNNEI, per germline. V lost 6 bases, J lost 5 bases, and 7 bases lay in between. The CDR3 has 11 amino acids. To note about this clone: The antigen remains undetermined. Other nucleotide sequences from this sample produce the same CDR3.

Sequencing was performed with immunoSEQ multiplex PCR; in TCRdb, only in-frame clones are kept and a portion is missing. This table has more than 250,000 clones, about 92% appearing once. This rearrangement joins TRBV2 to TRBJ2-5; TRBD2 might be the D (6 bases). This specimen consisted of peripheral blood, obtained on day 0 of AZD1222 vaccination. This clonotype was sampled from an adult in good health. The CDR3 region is CASRLAETQYF. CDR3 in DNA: TGTGCCAGCAGACTAGCTGAGACCCAGTACTTC.